Listed here are 10 T cell receptor beta chains from one sample, sequenced in a study of CD8+CD57+ T cells in acquired aplastic anemia. The TCR beta profiling, which covered VDJ combination and CDR3 sequence, was carried out using genomic DNA as the template. TCRdb re-called the reads with MiXCR, one entry per CDR3 protein. The sample carries fewer than 200,000 distinct CDR3 sequences, roughly 40% recorded once. The sequencing input was sorted CD4+, CD8+, or CD8+CD57+ T cells (not recorded which) from PBMCs. The source of these receptors is a human donor in good health.

This clonotype showed up many times. The CDR3 reads CASNEGFWKLVNYGYTF. Here the CDR3 DNA reads TGTGCCAGCAACGAGGGGTTTTGGAAATTAGTAAACTATGGCTACACCTTC. The chain recombines TRBV6-1 with TRBJ1-2; perhaps TRBD1 as D (5 bases). Germline CDR1 and CDR2: MNHNS and SASEGT. CDR3 length equals 17 residues. Trimming stripped 7 bases from V and 2 bases from J, with 23 bases between.

Regarding this clonotype: Possible read error: a much larger clone is one base away. V usage is TRBV6-5 and J usage is TRBJ2-5, with TRBD1 matching over 8 bases. The germline V gene has CDR1 MNHEY and CDR2 SVGAGI. The CDR3 loop spans 14 amino acids. V lost 11 bases, J lost 3 bases, and 11 bases stayed unmatched. The CDR3, as DNA: TGTGCCTGCGGGGCCTTGACAGGGGAAGAGACCCAGTACTTC. It specifies CACGALTGEETQYF.

The V and J genes are TRBV10-3 and TRBJ2-5; D might be TRBD2 (6 bases). This CDR3 contains 14 residues. Germline-derived CDR1 and CDR2 are ENHRY and SYGVKD. Trimming left V 10 bases short and J 4 bases short, with 19 bases between. The CDR3 DNA reads TGTGCCACCACAGGTGGGGGGAGAACAGAGACCCAGTACTTC. Protein product: CATTGGGRTETQYF.

This clonotype has ten or more counts. The chain joins TRBV7-3 to TRBJ2-2, with TRBD2 identical over 10 bases. The CDR3 consists of 16 residues. CDR1 SGHTA and CDR2 FQGTGA come from the germline V gene. Trimming took 8 bases from V and 1 from J; bases not matched to a gene: 7. The CDR3 loop reads CASRSSGGKNTGELFF. CDR3 DNA: TGTGCCAGCCGCTCTAGCGGGGGCAAGAACACCGGGGAGCTGTTTTTT.

The sample holds many counts of this clonotype. The V call is TRBV5-1, the J call TRBJ2-3; TRBD2 aligns across 8 bases. V dropped 6 bases and J dropped 3; count of bases not matched to a gene: 6. This CDR3 has 14 amino acids. Germline V gives CDR1 SGHRS, CDR2 YFSETQ. This chain's CDR3 is CASTGRGGTDTQYF. CDR3 bases: TGCGCCAGCACCGGGAGGGGGGGAACAGATACGCAGTATTTT.

Details on this clonotype: Because the CDR3 is missing its conserved closing phenylalanine or tryptophan, this is likely a read error. The chain links TRBV6-2 or TRBV6-3 to TRBJ2-1, with TRBD2 identical over 7 bases. V was clipped by 2 bases and J by 0 bases; unmatched bases: 4. This CDR3 is built from 16 residues. Per germline, CDR1 MNHEY and CDR2 SVGEGT. The CDR3 nucleotides are TGTGCCAGCAGTTACCTGCGGGGGAGCTCCTACAATGAGCAGTTCCTC. It encodes CASSYLRGSSYNEQFL.

This sequence joins TRBV2 and TRBJ1-1; D perhaps matches TRBD1 (5 bases). Per the germline V gene, CDR1 is SNHLY and CDR2 is FYNNEI. This CDR3 has 15 residues. V gave up 8 bases and J gave up 3 bases, with 19 bases separating them. The chain's CDR3 is CASGGEGPPHTEAFF. CDR3 nucleotide sequence: TGTGCCAGCGGGGGAGAGGGACCGCCCCACACTGAAGCTTTCTTT.

The chain is built from TRBV12-3 or TRBV12-4 and TRBJ1-2; D is unresolved. Trimming left V 0 bases short and J 8 bases short, with 10 bases between. This CDR3 has 13 residues. The CDR3 protein is CASSLAALGGYTF. Here the CDR3 DNA reads TGTGCCAGCAGTTTAGCAGCCCTAGGGGGCTACACCTTC.

This chain links TRBV3-1 with TRBJ2-1; TRBD2 matches 13 bases. The CDR3 spans 24 residues. V shed 4 bases, J shed 0 bases, and the junction held 24 bases outside the gene matches. Germline V CDR1 and CDR2: LGHDT, YNNKEL (reference sequence). The CDR3 nucleotides are TGTGCCAGCAGCCGCTACCACAGGGCCACATTGACTAGCGGGGGGCCCTCCTCCTACAATGAGCAGTTCTTC. Its translation is CASSRYHRATLTSGGPSSYNEQFF.

This clonotype was counted a single time. The chain links TRBV29-1 to TRBJ2-5; weak D call: TRBD1 (6 bases). The V end was cut by 1 base, the J end by 5 bases, with 17 bases between. This CDR3 is 15 amino acids long. Looked up from germline, CDR1 is SQVTM and CDR2 is ANQGSEA. The CDR3 sequence: CSVEGAASRGETQYF. In DNA, the CDR3 is TGCAGCGTTGAAGGTGCGGCCTCCAGGGGCGAGACCCAGTACTTC.